These 15 T cell receptor beta chains originate from one sample sequenced in a study of beta chain features in type 1 diabetes. The authors reverse transcribed all of the isolated RNA, so sequencing captured expressed TCRB transcripts. Profiled with immunoSEQ multiplex PCR; TCRdb holds only in-frame clones, not every one. The sample includes 620,000 or so clones, less than 20% of them seen just once. Sequencing was performed on naive CD4+ T cells from blood. The receptors stem from a young man in good health.

The chain couples TRBV19 to TRBJ2-1; TRBD1 matches at 9 bases. CDR1 is LNHDA and CDR2 is SQIVND in the germline V gene (reference sequence). This CDR3 has 17 amino acids. With 4 bases clipped from V and 4 bases from J, the junction kept 11 bases outside the gene matches. In DNA form, the CDR3 reads TGTGCCAGTAGTACGACCCACGGGACAGGGAGATACAATGAGCAGTTCTTC. Translating gives CASSTTHGTGRYNEQFF.

This rearrangement joins TRBV28 to TRBJ2-7, with 9 bases fitting TRBD1. Germline CDR1 MDHEN, CDR2 SYDVKM. J was trimmed by 4 bases and V by 7 bases; bases with no gene match: 5. The CDR3 covers 13 residues. The CDR3: CASIQGASYEQYF. The CDR3 bases are TGTGCCAGCATACAGGGGGCCTCTTACGAGCAGTACTTC.

This chain uses TRBV6-4 with TRBJ2-3; D uncertain. CDR1 and CDR2 (germline): MRHNA, SNTAGT. The V gene lost 8 bases and the J gene lost 3 bases, with 18 bases spanning the gap. The CDR3 sequence is 15 residues long. CDR3 protein: CASVIHGFSTDTQYF. The CDR3 DNA reads TGTGCCAGCGTTATACACGGGTTCTCGACAGATACGCAGTATTTT.

The chain has TRBV9 and TRBJ2-5; 7 bases fit TRBD2. The J call is doubtful: the DNA matches TRBJ2-7 better. From germline, CDR1 is SGDLS and CDR2 YYNGEE. The CDR3 covers 15 residues. This CDR3 is CASSVEPSGATEQYF. The CDR3 DNA reads TGTGCCAGCAGCGTAGAGCCTAGCGGCGCAACCGAGCAGTACTTC.

This clone was picked up a small number of times. The CDR3 DNA is TGTGCCAGTAGTATCTGGCAGGTGACCTATGGCTACACCTTC. Its translation is CASSIWQVTYGYTF. The J gene is TRBJ1-2, the V gene TRBV19; the D is unclear. The germline gives CDR1 LNHDA, CDR2 SQIVND (reference sequence). CDR3 length equals 14 residues. With 3 bases removed from V and 4 bases from J, the gap between germline ends came to 12 bases.

The genes are TRBV18 and TRBJ1-5; the D gene is possibly TRBD1 (5 bases). V was pared by 2 bases and J by 2 bases, with 10 bases between. Per germline, CDR1 KGHSH and CDR2 LQKENI. This CDR3 contains 15 residues. This CDR3 is CASSPDRSRNQPQHF. The CDR3 DNA sequence: TGTGCCAGCTCACCAGACAGATCTCGCAATCAGCCCCAGCATTTT. The full variable domain, rest sourced from reference TRBV18 and TRBJ1-5, is NAGVMQNPRHLVRRRGQEARLRCSPMKGHSHVYWYRQLPEEGLKFMVYLQKENIIDESGMPKERFSAEFPKEGPSILRIQQVVRGDSAAYFCASSPDRSRNQPQHFGDGTRLSIL.

Comments on this clone: The same CDR3 is also encoded by other DNA sequences in this sample. The rearrangement links TRBV2 to TRBJ2-3; TRBD1 matches 8 bases. Germline V gene lookup returns CDR1 SNHLY and CDR2 FYNNEI. Trimming cost V 8 bases and J 1 base; bases outside gene matches: 2. The CDR3 sequence is 13 residues long. Here the CDR3 reads CASSGQGTDTQYF. The CDR3 region has the DNA TGTGCCAGCTCGGGACAGGGCACAGATACGCAGTATTTT.

J is TRBJ2-3 and V is TRBV13; TRBD2 agrees at 13 bases. V was pared by 2 bases and J by 5 bases, with 19 bases of the junction left unmatched. Germline CDR1 and CDR2: PRHDT and FYEKMQ (reference sequence). This CDR3 has 21 residues. The CDR3 nucleotides are TGTGCCAGCAGCTTAAGTTACCCTATGGGAACTAGCGGGAGGGCCCTAGATACGCAGTATTTT. Translating it yields CASSLSYPMGTSGRALDTQYF.

This clone was observed a handful of times. This sequence joins TRBV15 and TRBJ2-7, with D maybe TRBD1 (6 bases). V was cut by 8 bases and J by 7 bases, with 15 bases left in between. CDR3 size: 12 residues. The germline V gene encodes CDR1 LNHNV and CDR2 YYDKDF (reference sequence). In DNA form, the CDR3 reads TGTGCCACCTCGAGAACAGGGCGTGAGCAGTACTTC. This encodes CATSRTGREQYF.

This clone has just a few counts. The V gene is TRBV9, the J gene TRBJ2-1; the match to TRBD2 covers 9 bases. The V gene end was trimmed by 4 bases and the J gene end by 8 bases; junction bases not matched to a gene: 13. This CDR3 spans 16 amino acids. Germline V gives CDR1 SGDLS, CDR2 YYNGEE. CDR3 nucleotide sequence: TGTGCCAGCAGCAATCTAGCGGGACGTCGGGGTGATGAGCAGTTCTTC. Translation: CASSNLAGRRGDEQFF.

This clone came up a few times. V and J are TRBV10-3 and TRBJ2-7; D might be TRBD1 (5 bases). V lost 2 bases to trimming and J lost 0 bases, with 5 bases between them. In germline, CDR1 is ENHRY, CDR2 SYGVKD. This CDR3 has 13 amino acids. This chain's CDR3 is CAISEDSSYEQYF. As DNA, the CDR3 is TGTGCCATCAGTGAGGACAGCTCCTACGAGCAGTACTTC.

The gene calls are TRBV7-3 and TRBJ1-1; tentatively, D is TRBD1 (5 bases). Germline V CDR1 and CDR2: SGHTA, FQGTGA. The germline V and J ends were trimmed by 8 bases and 1 base, with 17 bases remaining between them. The CDR3 is made up of 15 amino acids. This CDR3 reads CASARGAIQNTEAFF. The CDR3 DNA reads as TGTGCCAGCGCCCGCGGGGCTATACAGAACACTGAAGCTTTCTTT.

With regard to this clone: Other DNA sequences in this specimen translate into the identical CDR3. The V and J genes are TRBV5-1 and TRBJ2-3, with D possibly being TRBD1 (5 bases). V lost 5 bases to trimming and J lost 2 bases, with 12 bases between them. This CDR3 is 14 amino acids long. Germline loops: CDR1 SGHRS, CDR2 YFSETQ. Here the CDR3 reads CASSPRQSTDTQYF. The CDR3 bases are TGCGCCAGCAGTCCTAGACAGTCCACAGATACGCAGTATTTT.

This clone came up a few times. The V and J genes are TRBV4-3 and TRBJ2-1, with TRBD2 matching over 9 bases. V shed 3 bases and J 6 bases; nucleotides not matched to a gene: 9. This CDR3 comprises 16 residues. Per germline, CDR1 LGHNA and CDR2 YSLEER. CDR3 bases: TGCGCCAGCAGCCAGCACCCTAGCGGGACCATCAATGAGCAGTTCTTC. Its translation is CASSQHPSGTINEQFF.

A few counts support this clone. This chain links TRBV28 with TRBJ2-4; a possible D gene is TRBD1 (6 bases). Germline CDR1 reads MDHEN; CDR2 reads SYDVKM. The CDR3 has 17 residues. Trimming removed 5 bases from V and 4 bases from J, with 21 bases in between. CDR3 loop: CASSPGTYLSSKNIQYF. CDR3 DNA: TGTGCCAGCAGTCCCGGGACATATCTTTCCTCTAAAAACATTCAGTACTTC.